This is a list of T cell receptor beta chains from one sample in a study of TIL therapy for anti-PD-1-resistant metastatic lung cancer. TCRdb keeps only in-frame clones here, not all; method: immunoSEQ multiplex PCR. This table has 9,500 to 15,000 clones, about 61% appearing once. The source was tumor tissue, collected at baseline. The receptors originated from a person aged 25 to 85 with non-small cell lung cancer. Both conserved end residues are part of each CDR3. The D gene is left open where the match is weak. Only some rows state a clone size, as once, few, many or a class for expanded clones.

V gene	CDR3 length	D gene	J gene	clone size	CDR3 protein	CDR3 DNA
TRBV30	15	NA	TRBJ1-2	NA	CAWTRLGGLDYGYTF	TGTGCCTGGACCCGACTGGGGGGCCTCGACTATGGCTACACCTTC
TRBV19	14	TRBD2	TRBJ2-7	NA	CASSVLAGTDEQYF	TGTGCCAGTAGCGTCCTAGCGGGGACCGACGAGCAGTACTTC
TRBV6-2/TRBV6-3	12	NA	TRBJ1-2	NA	CASSPGPYGYTF	TGTGCCAGCAGTCCAGGGCCCTATGGCTACACCTTC
TRBV19	15	NA	TRBJ2-1	few	CASSIGARTYNEQFF	TGTGCCAGTAGTATAGGGGCCAGGACCTACAATGAGCAGTTCTTC
TRBV5-6	14	TRBD1	TRBJ1-3	NA	CASSLAGGPNTIYF	TGTGCCAGCAGCTTGGCAGGGGGTCCAAACACCATATATTTT
TRBV12-1	21	NA	TRBJ2-3	few	CASSFPNSPGLAGGRTDTQYF	TGTGCCAGCAGCTTTCCTAACTCACCGGGACTAGCGGGGGGACGCACAGATACGCAGTATTTT
TRBV15	15	TRBD1	TRBJ1-5	NA	CATSRGGQGVQPQHF	TGTGCCACCAGCAGAGGTGGACAGGGTGTTCAGCCCCAGCATTTT
TRBV19	12	NA	TRBJ2-3	NA	CASGPLGDTQYF	TGTGCCAGTGGCCCACTAGGAGATACGCAGTATTTT
TRBV7-9	15	NA	TRBJ2-7	NA	CASSPPGFSSYEQYF	TGTGCCAGCAGCCCCCCAGGGTTCTCTTCCTACGAGCAGTACTTC
TRBV24-1	11	NA	TRBJ1-2	NA	CATSDFEQVHF	TGTGCCACCAGTGACTTCGAACAGGTCCACTTC
TRBV6-6	14	NA	TRBJ2-5	NA	CASSSPAVQETQYF	TGTGCCAGCAGTTCCCCGGCCGTACAAGAGACCCAGTACTTC
TRBV27	14	TRBD2	TRBJ2-3	NA	CAIQRGGRTDTQYF	TGTGCCATCCAGCGGGGGGGAAGAACAGATACGCAGTATTTT
TRBV5-1	16	NA	TRBJ1-1	NA	CASSLRQVGTNDEAFF	TGCGCCAGCAGCTTACGACAGGTCGGGACGAACGATGAAGCTTTCTTT
TRBV2	15	NA	TRBJ2-7	NA	CASSLTGTLGYEQYF	TGTGCCAGCAGTCTAACCGGGACCCTCGGTTACGAGCAGTACTTC
TRBV10-2	15	TRBD2	TRBJ2-1	few	CASRQSSGGGDEQFF	TGCGCCAGCAGGCAATCTAGCGGGGGTGGGGATGAGCAGTTCTTC
TRBV30	14	NA	TRBJ1-4	NA	CAWSVGAGDEKLFF	TGTGCCTGGAGTGTAGGGGCGGGGGATGAAAAACTGTTTTTT
TRBV20-1	15	NA	TRBJ2-1	NA	CSASILPSSYNEQFF	TGCAGTGCTAGTATTTTACCTAGCTCCTACAATGAGCAGTTCTTC
TRBV27	15	TRBD2	TRBJ2-3	NA	CASTGGGLPTDTQYF	TGTGCCAGCACGGGCGGGGGGCTACCCACAGATACGCAGTATTTT
TRBV4-1	16	TRBD2	TRBJ2-1	NA	CASSHPLAGSYNEQFF	TGCGCCAGCAGCCACCCCCTAGCGGGTTCCTACAATGAGCAGTTCTTC
TRBV11-2	13	NA	TRBJ1-2	NA	CASSFRRDYGYTF	TGTGCCAGCAGCTTTCGACGGGACTATGGCTACACCTTC
TRBV6-6	13	NA	TRBJ1-1	NA	CASSYTSATEAFF	TGTGCCAGCAGTTACACCTCAGCCACTGAAGCTTTCTTT
TRBV19	14	NA	TRBJ2-7	NA	CASSISGSSYEQYF	TGTGCCAGTAGTATAAGTGGGAGCTCCTACGAGCAGTACTTC
TRBV20-1	11	NA	TRBJ1-1	once	CSARDHPEAFF	TGCAGTGCTAGAGATCATCCCGAAGCTTTCTTT
TRBV28	14	NA	TRBJ1-2	NA	CASSPGGLRYGYTF	TGTGCCAGCAGTCCCGGGGGGCTACGCTATGGCTACACCTTC
TRBV7-8	17	NA	TRBJ1-2	NA	CASSLAGMGATNYGYTF	TGTGCCAGCAGCTTAGCCGGGATGGGAGCGACTAACTATGGCTACACCTTC
TRBV3-1/TRBV3-2	15	NA	TRBJ2-7	medium-sized	CASSPGGFPPQEQYF	TGTGCCAGCAGCCCCGGGGGCTTTCCGCCTCAGGAGCAGTACTTC
TRBV10-1	16	TRBD2	TRBJ2-1	once	CASSEGLAGGLNEQFF	TGCGCCAGCAGTGAGGGTCTAGCGGGGGGTCTTAATGAGCAGTTCTTC
TRBV27	15	NA	TRBJ1-3	NA	CASSFKGGSGNTIYF	TGTGCCAGCAGTTTTAAGGGCGGATCTGGAAACACCATATATTTT
TRBV28	13	NA	TRBJ1-2	NA	CASSLAVNYGYTF	TGTGCCAGCAGTTTGGCGGTAAACTATGGCTACACCTTC
TRBV7-2	14	TRBD1	TRBJ1-5	NA	CASSQRDRGQPQHF	TGTGCCAGCAGCCAACGGGACAGGGGACAGCCCCAGCATTTT
TRBV10-3	13	NA	TRBJ1-2	NA	CAISDKDYYGYTF	TGTGCCATCAGTGATAAGGATTACTATGGCTACACCTTC
TRBV29-1	15	NA	TRBJ1-1	NA	CSVAGVVNMNTEAFF	TGCAGCGTTGCCGGAGTAGTAAACATGAACACTGAAGCTTTCTTT
TRBV11-2	14	NA	TRBJ2-7	NA	CASSRSVVSYEQYF	TGTGCCAGCAGCCGCAGCGTCGTCTCCTACGAGCAGTACTTC
TRBV27	15	TRBD2	TRBJ2-7	medium-sized	CASSLEGRGTYEQYF	TGTGCCAGCAGTTTAGAGGGGAGGGGCACCTACGAGCAGTACTTC
TRBV6-5	14	NA	TRBJ1-4	NA	CASSSQGTSGKLFF	TGTGCCAGCAGTTCTCAGGGGACCTCTGGGAAACTGTTTTTT
TRBV29-1	13	NA	TRBJ1-5	NA	CSVRKALNQPQHF	TGCAGCGTTAGAAAGGCTCTCAATCAGCCCCAGCATTTT
TRBV10-3	13	NA	TRBJ1-2	NA	CAISEGKNYGYTF	TGTGCCATCAGTGAAGGGAAGAACTATGGCTACACCTTC
TRBV6-2/TRBV6-3	13	TRBD1	TRBJ2-7	once	CASSQGARGEQYF	TGTGCCAGCAGTCAGGGGGCGCGCGGCGAGCAGTACTTC
TRBV5-1	14	TRBD1	TRBJ1-1	NA	CASSSGTANTEAFF	TGCGCCAGCAGCTCAGGGACAGCGAACACTGAAGCTTTCTTT
TRBV27	12	NA	TRBJ2-7	NA	CASRDSGYEQYF	TGTGCCAGCAGAGACTCCGGCTACGAGCAGTACTTC
TRBV2	16	NA	TRBJ1-2	NA	CASSTVPSTENYGYTF	TGTGCCAGCAGTACGGTGCCCTCGACAGAGAACTATGGCTACACCTTC
TRBV18	17	NA	TRBJ2-4	NA	CASSPVPGGAGGNIQYF	TGTGCCAGCTCACCGGTTCCAGGGGGCGCGGGAGGGAACATTCAGTACTTC
TRBV2	12	NA	TRBJ1-4	once	CAISGEGEKLFF	TGTGCCATATCAGGGGAGGGTGAAAAACTGTTTTTT